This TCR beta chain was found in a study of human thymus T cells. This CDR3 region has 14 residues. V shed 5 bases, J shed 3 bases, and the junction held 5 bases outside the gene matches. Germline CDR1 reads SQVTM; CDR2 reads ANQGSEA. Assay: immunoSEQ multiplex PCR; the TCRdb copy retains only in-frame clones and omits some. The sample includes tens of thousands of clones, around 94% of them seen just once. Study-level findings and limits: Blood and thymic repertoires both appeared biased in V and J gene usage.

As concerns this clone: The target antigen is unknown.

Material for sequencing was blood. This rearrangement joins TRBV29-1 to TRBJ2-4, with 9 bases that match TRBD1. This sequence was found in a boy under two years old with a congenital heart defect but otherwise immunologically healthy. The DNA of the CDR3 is TGCAGCGTTAAACAGGGGGCCGGCAAAAACATTCAGTACTTC. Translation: CSVKQGAGKNIQYF.